This T cell receptor beta chain came from a study of T and B cells in COVID-19 patients. TRB was amplified from approximately 250-500 ng of blood genomic DNA. This clonotype was detected ten times or more. TRB rearrangements were amplified by multiplex PCR with BIOMED2 TRB-A/B primers. TCRdb reprocessed the multiplex PCR reads via MiXCR and lists one record per CDR3 protein. The table has some 13,000 distinct CDR3 sequences, about 30% seen once. The CDR3 consists of 17 residues. V dropped 6 bases and J dropped 8; count of bases not matched to a gene: 17. In germline, CDR1 is LNHDA, CDR2 SQIVND (reference sequence).

The V and J genes are TRBV19 and TRBJ1-4, with 8 bases aligning to TRBD1. Sequencing used blood. This TCR came from a human donor who had recovered from COVID-19. CDR3 in DNA: TGTGCCAGTAGACGAAACCAACTTACAGGGGGAGGAGAAAAACTGTTTTTT. Protein: CASRRNQLTGGGEKLFF.